The 29 T cell receptor beta chains presented below share a single source sample, sequenced in a study of blood T cell repertoires in COVID-19. Assay used: immunoSEQ multiplex PCR; TCRdb lists only in-frame clones, some missing. The sample lists 240,000 or so clones, around 85% occurring once. Sequenced sample: peripheral blood. These receptors all stem from a man between 60 and 75 years old with acute or convalescent COVID-19.

The V gene is TRBV7-6, the J gene TRBJ2-2; weak D call: TRBD2 (6 bases). CDR1 is SGHVS and CDR2 is FNYEAQ in the germline V gene. The CDR3 has 13 residues. Trimming took off 4 bases at V and 5 bases at J, with 8 bases between the two ends. CDR3 DNA: TGTGCCAGCAGCTCTGGAGGGACCGGGGAGCTGTTTTTT. Translation gives CASSSGGTGELFF.

V is TRBV7-9 and J is TRBJ2-5, with 9 bases identical to TRBD1. This CDR3 is 14 amino acids long. Germline trimming cut 7 bases from V and 4 bases from J; bases unmatched to any gene: 7. The germline CDR1 and CDR2 sequences are SEHNR and FQNEAQ (reference sequence). CDR3 DNA: TGTGCCAGCAACCAACAGGGGGCTCGAGAGACCCAGTACTTC. Residues: CASNQQGARETQYF.

The chain uses TRBV28 and TRBJ2-7, with 11 bases aligning to TRBD2. This CDR3 has 15 residues. After removal of 7 bases from V and 3 bases from J, the junction contained 8 bases not matched to a gene. CDR1 and CDR2 from the germline V gene are MDHEN and SYDVKM. The CDR3 loop reads CASKEPGLAVYEQYF. The CDR3, as DNA: TGTGCCAGCAAGGAGCCGGGACTAGCGGTCTACGAGCAGTACTTC.

The chain recombines TRBV5-4 with TRBJ2-3; D perhaps matches TRBD1 (6 bases). Deletions cut 0 bases from V and 4 bases from J, with 12 bases between. CDR1 and CDR2 from the germline V gene are SGHNT and YYREEE (reference sequence). The CDR3 totals 15 residues. DNA of the CDR3: TGTGCCAGCAGCTTGGAGGGGGACCCGGCAGATACGCAGTATTTT. Its translation: CASSLEGDPADTQYF. The entire variable domain, with the rest obtained from reference TRBV5-4 and TRBJ2-3, is as follows: ETGVTQSPTHLIKTRGQQVTLRCSSQSGHNTVSWYQQALGQGPQFIFQYYREEENGRGNFPPRFSGLQFPNYSSELNVNALELDDSALYLCASSLEGDPADTQYFGPGTRLTVL.

This chain links TRBV5-4 with TRBJ1-1, with 8 positions matching TRBD1. The CDR3 is 14 residues long. J was trimmed by 8 bases and V by 4 bases; bases with no gene match: 10. Per germline, CDR1 SGHNT and CDR2 YYREEE (reference sequence). The CDR3 loop reads CASSTGQGFTEAFF. The CDR3 DNA sequence: TGTGCCAGCAGCACTGGACAGGGTTTTACCGAAGCTTTCTTT.

The V gene is TRBV28, the J gene TRBJ2-7, with a tentative D call TRBD1 (5 bases). CDR1 MDHEN and CDR2 SYDVKM come from the germline V gene. V gave up 1 base and J gave up 3 bases, with 19 bases separating them. There are 17 residues in the CDR3. CDR3: CASSLSLSGQGDYEQYF. The CDR3 bases are TGTGCCAGCAGTTTATCTTTGTCCGGGCAAGGGGACTACGAGCAGTACTTC.

The chain uses TRBV5-1 and TRBJ2-2; D is possibly TRBD1 (6 bases). This CDR3 is 13 amino acids long. Germline values: CDR1 SGHRS, CDR2 YFSETQ. V was shortened by 4 bases and J by 9 bases, with 13 bases between the two germline ends. DNA of the CDR3: TGCGCCAGCAGCCTGGCAGGGGACCGGGAGCTGTTTTTT. It specifies CASSLAGDRELFF.

This rearrangement joins TRBV9 to TRBJ1-2; TRBD1 matches 9 bases. CDR1 SGDLS and CDR2 YYNGEE come from the germline V gene. Germline trimming cut 3 bases from V and 5 bases from J; bases unmatched to any gene: 8. CDR3 size: 15 residues. The chain's CDR3 is CASSGVGQGPYGYTF. The DNA for the CDR3 is TGTGCCAGCAGCGGAGTGGGACAGGGCCCTTATGGCTACACCTTC.

The rearrangement links TRBV3-1 (or the pseudogene TRBV3-2) to TRBJ2-1; 9 bases align to TRBD2. Trimming cost V 7 bases and J 9 bases; bases outside gene matches: 16. Germline loops: CDR1 LGHDT, CDR2 YNNKEL (reference sequence). The CDR3 is 16 residues long. CDR3 residues: CASTTRSSSGNGEQFF. For the CDR3, the DNA is TGTGCCAGCACCACACGGAGCTCTAGCGGGAACGGTGAGCAGTTCTTC.

V usage is TRBV6-2 or TRBV6-3 and J usage is TRBJ2-1; TRBD2 matches at 11 bases. The CDR3 is made up of 17 amino acids. The germline gives CDR1 MNHEY, CDR2 SVGEGT. J gave up 1 base and V 0 bases, and 2 bases lay outside the gene matches. The CDR3 region is CASSYSSSGRSYNEQFF. CDR3 nucleotide sequence: TGTGCCAGCAGTTACTCTTCTAGCGGGAGGTCCTACAATGAGCAGTTCTTC.

The sample holds many counts of this clone. The chain joins TRBV7-2 to TRBJ1-2, with D possibly being TRBD1 (6 bases). This CDR3 region has 16 residues. Between the trimmed V and J ends, which lost 5 bases and 4 bases, there was a span of 20 bases. Germline V CDR1 and CDR2: SGHTA, FQGNSA. Here the CDR3 reads CASSLNSGELSYGYTF. CDR3 DNA: TGTGCCAGCAGCCTCAACTCAGGGGAATTGTCCTATGGCTACACCTTC.

The chain recombines TRBV5-4 with TRBJ2-7, with TRBD2 matching over 10 bases. Germline V gene sequence: CDR1 SGHNT, CDR2 YYREEE (reference sequence). V shed 0 bases and J 0 bases; nucleotides not matched to a gene: 0. The CDR3 has 15 amino acids. The CDR3 region has the DNA TGTGCCAGCAGCTTGGCTAGCGGGAGCTCCTACGAGCAGTACTTC. It encodes CASSLASGSSYEQYF. Together with reference TRBV5-4 and TRBJ2-7, the CDR3 gives the full variable domain: ETGVTQSPTHLIKTRGQQVTLRCSSQSGHNTVSWYQQALGQGPQFIFQYYREEENGRGNFPPRFSGLQFPNYSSELNVNALELDDSALYLCASSLASGSSYEQYFGPGTRLTVT.

The chain combines TRBV5-1 with TRBJ2-1; 9 positions agree with TRBD2. The length of the CDR3 is 16 residues. The V gene's germline CDR1 is SGHRS and CDR2 YFSETQ. The V gene end was trimmed by 4 bases and the J gene end by 9 bases; junction bases not matched to a gene: 14. CDR3 in amino acids: CASSPVAGAISSEQFF. The CDR3 DNA reads TGCGCCAGCAGCCCTGTAGCGGGAGCCATAAGTAGTGAGCAGTTCTTC.

The chain has TRBV11-2 and TRBJ2-3; 13 positions agree with TRBD2. The germline gives CDR1 SGHAT, CDR2 FQNNGV. With V trimmed by 1 base and J by 3 bases, 1 base remained unmatched. This CDR3 has 16 residues. The CDR3 DNA sequence: TGTGCCAGCAGCTTAGGACTAGCGGGAGGTACAGATACGCAGTATTTT. As protein: CASSLGLAGGTDTQYF.

The chain uses TRBV9 and TRBJ1-6, with D maybe TRBD1 (5 bases). With 4 bases removed from V and 7 bases from J, the gap between germline ends came to 9 bases. This CDR3 comprises 13 residues. Per the germline V gene, CDR1 is SGDLS and CDR2 is YYNGEE. The CDR3 protein is CASSREGNSPLHF. In DNA, the CDR3 is TGTGCCAGCAGCAGGGAGGGGAATTCACCCCTCCACTTT.

The chain carries TRBV30 and TRBJ1-2, with 7 bases matching TRBD1. The CDR3 length is 14 residues. V was clipped by 3 bases and J by 6 bases; unmatched bases: 10. Germline-derived CDR1 and CDR2 are GTSNPN and SVGIG (reference sequence). The CDR3 is CAWRLDRDWHGYTF. CDR3 nucleotide sequence: TGTGCCTGGAGGCTAGACAGGGATTGGCATGGCTACACCTTC.

The V and J genes are TRBV11-3 and TRBJ1-2; tentative D call: TRBD1 (5 bases). The CDR3 spans 14 residues. CDR1 is SGHNT and CDR2 is YENEEA in the germline V gene. The V and J ends lost 5 bases and 6 bases respectively, with 16 bases between them. CDR3 in amino acids: CASSPHRGGDGYTF. The CDR3 DNA is TGTGCCAGCAGCCCACATAGGGGAGGTGATGGCTACACCTTC.

V and J are TRBV10-3 and TRBJ1-1, with 7 bases that match TRBD1. This CDR3 has 14 residues. J gave up 5 bases and V 3 bases, and 6 bases lay outside the gene matches. Germline lookup yields CDR1 ENHRY and CDR2 SYGVKD. In nucleotides, the CDR3 is TGTGCCATCAGTGATCAGGGGGATGGGACTGAAGCTTTCTTT. It yields the protein CAISDQGDGTEAFF.

The rearrangement joins TRBV11-3 to TRBJ2-2, with 11 positions matching TRBD1. Germline trimming cut 4 bases from V and 2 bases from J; bases unmatched to any gene: 9. The CDR3 runs to 18 residues. Germline V gene lookup returns CDR1 SGHNT and CDR2 YENEEA. As DNA, the CDR3 is TGTGCCAGCAGCTCCTCCGGGACAGGGGGTTTTAACACCGGGGAGCTGTTTTTT. Translating it yields CASSSSGTGGFNTGELFF.

This chain connects TRBV5-1 to TRBJ1-4, with TRBD1 matching 9 bases. This CDR3 has 16 residues. Germline V gives CDR1 SGHRS, CDR2 YFSETQ. V lost 2 bases to trimming and J lost 8 bases; unmatched junction nucleotides: 10. In DNA form, the CDR3 reads TGCGCCAGCAGCTTCGGGGACAGGGCTTCTGCGGAAAAACTGTTTTTT. As protein: CASSFGDRASAEKLFF.

The chain has TRBV2 and TRBJ1-2, with a possible D match to TRBD1 (6 bases). V was shortened by 7 bases and J by 5 bases, with 11 bases between the two germline ends. CDR3 length: 12 residues. The germline gives CDR1 SNHLY, CDR2 FYNNEI. The CDR3 reads CASTLGQYGYTF. Here the CDR3 DNA reads TGTGCCAGCACCCTAGGACAGTATGGCTACACCTTC.

This chain connects TRBV19 to TRBJ2-3, with TRBD1 identical over 7 bases. With V trimmed by 5 bases and J by 1 base, 6 bases remained unmatched. This CDR3 region has 15 residues. CDR1 is LNHDA and CDR2 is SQIVND in the germline V gene (reference sequence). In DNA form, the CDR3 reads TGTGCCAGTAGTCCCGGACAGGCGGGCACAGATACGCAGTATTTT. Translation gives CASSPGQAGTDTQYF.

The chain couples TRBV5-1 to TRBJ1-1; TRBD1 agrees at 10 bases. CDR1 and CDR2 from the germline V gene are SGHRS and YFSETQ. V shed 4 bases and J 10 bases; nucleotides not matched to a gene: 7. The CDR3 consists of 13 residues. The CDR3 is CASSRGTGEAAFF. The DNA for the CDR3 is TGCGCCAGCAGCCGGGGGACAGGGGAGGCAGCTTTCTTT.

The chain recombines TRBV7-3 with TRBJ2-1; 9 nucleotides agree with TRBD2. The CDR3 contains 16 residues. CDR1 SGHTA and CDR2 FQGTGA come from the germline V gene. With V trimmed by 1 base and J by 6 bases, 7 bases remained unmatched. As DNA, the CDR3 is TGTGCCAGCAGCTTAAGGGGGCGGGAGGGCCTCAATGAGCAGTTCTTC. Residues: CASSLRGREGLNEQFF.

V is TRBV5-4 and J is TRBJ2-5; D is perhaps TRBD1 (6 bases). CDR1 and CDR2 (germline): SGHNT, YYREEE (reference sequence). Trimming stripped 1 base from V and 5 bases from J, with 18 bases between. The CDR3 extends over 16 amino acids. DNA for the CDR3: TGTGCCAGCAGCTTGAATTGGTTTGGGGGCGCGGAGACCCAGTACTTC. Translated: CASSLNWFGGAETQYF. The entire variable domain, with the rest obtained from reference TRBV5-4 and TRBJ2-5, is as follows: ETGVTQSPTHLIKTRGQQVTLRCSSQSGHNTVSWYQQALGQGPQFIFQYYREEENGRGNFPPRFSGLQFPNYSSELNVNALELDDSALYLCASSLNWFGGAETQYFGPGTRLLVL.

J is TRBJ2-1 and V is TRBV4-3; D is unresolved. V lost 5 bases to trimming and J lost 5 bases, with 7 bases between them. The CDR3 is made up of 12 amino acids. Germline V lookup: CDR1 LGHNA, CDR2 YSLEER. CDR3 sequence: CASSAYDNEQFF. The CDR3 DNA is TGCGCCAGCAGCGCCTACGACAATGAGCAGTTCTTC.

The chain carries TRBV7-2 and TRBJ2-1; TRBD2 aligns across 15 bases. Germline-derived CDR1 and CDR2 are SGHTA and FQGNSA. V lost 5 bases to trimming and J lost 10 bases; unmatched junction nucleotides: 6. This CDR3 comprises 15 residues. CDR3 loop: CASSIRTSGREEQFF. The CDR3 DNA sequence: TGTGCCAGCAGCATTAGGACTAGCGGGAGGGAGGAGCAGTTCTTC.

This rearrangement joins TRBV7-2 to TRBJ2-1; the D gene is possibly TRBD2 (6 bases). Germline CDR1 and CDR2: SGHTA and FQGNSA. The CDR3 spans 15 residues. V shed 2 bases and J shed 3 bases, with 11 bases lying between them. CDR3 DNA sequence: TGTGCCAGCAGCTTACCGGGAGTTGTCTACAATGAGCAGTTCTTC. Translated: CASSLPGVVYNEQFF.

The V gene is TRBV4-3, the J gene TRBJ2-7; 7 nucleotides align to TRBD1. This CDR3 region has 15 residues. V shed 1 base and J 3 bases; nucleotides not matched to a gene: 6. The V gene's germline CDR1 is LGHNA and CDR2 YSLEER. The CDR3 here is CASSQGFDRDYEQYF. The CDR3 DNA reads TGCGCCAGCAGCCAAGGTTTTGACAGGGACTACGAGCAGTACTTC.